The 12 T cell receptor beta chains reported below all come from one sample, sequenced in a study of vaccination and CD4 T cells after COVID-19 (dated by TCRdb to the early 2020s). Receptor libraries were prepared by PCR. TCRdb shows the sequencer as Illumina iSeq 100. TCR sequencing of DNA from cultured CD4+ T cells used the Oncomine TCR Beta short-read assay at the Johns Hopkins FTIC core. TCRdb cleaned the public reads at Q25 with fastp, built clones with MiXCR and kept in-frame beta chains. Under each unique CDR3 protein, matching rows form one entry showing the most common genes and DNA. This sample has approximately 13,000 distinct CDR3 sequences in its table, and approximately 60% of those were observed once. In total, the top ten clones hold roughly 13% of the sample. These receptors' antigens are unknown. The treatment or condition label on this specimen signifies: approximately 10-day PBMC culture with coronavirus spike peptide pools or control peptides (ViraFEST assay).

The material sequenced was CD4+ T cells from blood, cultured in vitro. All receptors derive from a human donor who had recovered from COVID-19.

The genes are TRBV11-2 and TRBJ2-7; D not resolved. Looked up from germline, CDR1 is SGHAT and CDR2 is FQNNGV. The CDR3 is 13 amino acids. The V end was cut by 1 base, the J end by 2 bases, with 6 bases between. CDR3 in amino acids: CASSLGTPYEQYF. CDR3 sequence (DNA): TGTGCCAGCAGCTTAGGGACGCCCTACGAGCAGTACTTC. Full variable domain (missing parts from reference TRBV11-2 and TRBJ2-7): EAGVAQSPRYKIIEKRQSVAFWCNPISGHATLYWYQQILGQGPKLLIQFQNNGVVDDSQLPKDRFSAERLKGVDSTLKIQPAKLEDSAVYLCASSLGTPYEQYFGPGTRLTVT.

The chain links TRBV27 to TRBJ1-1; D unresolved. Germline V lookup: CDR1 MNHEY, CDR2 SMNVEV (reference sequence). The CDR3 runs to 16 residues. V was pared by 7 bases and J by 3 bases, with 21 bases between. CDR3 DNA: TGTGCCAGCAAGGTTACTATCGCTTTTCCAGACACTGAAGCTTTCTTT. Translating it yields CASKVTIAFPDTEAFF.

This clonotype was observed a single time. The chain employs TRBV12-3 or TRBV12-4 and TRBJ2-7; D gene unclear. Trimming pared 3 bases from V and 2 bases from J, leaving 14 bases between. There are 15 residues in the CDR3. The CDR3 loop reads CASSLSGRRPYEQYF. The CDR3 DNA reads as TGTGCCAGCAGTTTGTCAGGCAGGAGACCCTACGAGCAGTACTTC.

This chain joins TRBV7-2 and TRBJ1-4, with D unclear. This CDR3 comprises 12 residues. Germline V gene data show CDR1 as SGHTA and CDR2 as FQGNSA. Trimming cost V 4 bases and J 7 bases, with 7 bases left between them. The CDR3 is CASSSSREKLFF. CDR3 DNA sequence: TGTGCCAGCAGCTCCTCTCGTGAAAAACTGTTTTTT.

The J gene is TRBJ1-2, the V gene TRBV10-3, with D tentatively TRBD1 (6 bases). Trimming removed 2 bases from V and 4 bases from J, with 11 bases in between. Germline values: CDR1 ENHRY, CDR2 SYGVKD. The CDR3 covers 14 residues. CDR3: CAISEDRISYGYTF. As DNA, the CDR3 is TGTGCCATCAGTGAGGACAGGATAAGCTATGGCTACACCTTC.

The genes are TRBV2 and TRBJ1-1; D unresolved. CDR3 size: 14 residues. The V gene lost 5 bases and the J gene lost 7 bases, with 17 bases spanning the gap. Germline V lookup: CDR1 SNHLY, CDR2 FYNNEI. The CDR3 loop reads CASSNTKSMGEAFF. The CDR3 DNA follows: TGTGCCAGCAGTAATACTAAATCAATGGGTGAAGCTTTCTTT.

This clonotype showed up just a few times. The V and J genes are TRBV7-9 and TRBJ1-2, with 9 bases identical to TRBD1. Looked up from germline, CDR1 is SEHNR and CDR2 is FQNEAQ (reference sequence). The CDR3 extends over 15 amino acids. V dropped 1 base and J dropped 4; count of bases not matched to a gene: 4. The CDR3 sequence is CASSLGVTGGYGYTF. CDR3 coding DNA: TGTGCCAGCAGCTTAGGTGTGACAGGGGGCTATGGCTACACCTTC.

CDR3 DNA sequence: TGTGCCAGCATTCGTGGTACTGAAGCTTTCTTT. This gives the protein CASIRGTEAFF. This sequence joins TRBV28 and TRBJ1-1, with D unresolved. Between the trimmed V and J ends, which lost 7 bases and 5 bases, there was a span of 8 bases. CDR3 length: 11 amino acids. Germline V lookup: CDR1 MDHEN, CDR2 SYDVKM.

The rearrangement joins TRBV12-3 or TRBV12-4 to TRBJ2-3; 16 nucleotides line up with TRBD2. This CDR3 comprises 18 residues. V was clipped by 6 bases and J by 3 bases; unmatched bases: 9. In DNA form, the CDR3 reads TGTGCCAGCAGAGCAACGGGACTAGCGGGGGGGTGGACAGATACGCAGTATTTT. Residues: CASRATGLAGGWTDTQYF.

Here the CDR3 DNA reads TGTGCCAGCAGCACCTTGGCGGGCGAGCAGTACTTC. Translated: CASSTLAGEQYF. This chain uses TRBV9 with TRBJ2-7, with D perhaps matching TRBD2 (5 bases). Per germline, CDR1 SGDLS and CDR2 YYNGEE. V lost 4 bases to trimming and J lost 6 bases, with 11 bases between them. The CDR3 covers 12 residues.

This chain joins TRBV7-9 and TRBJ2-5; 11 bases agree with TRBD1. Looked up from germline, CDR1 is SEHNR and CDR2 is FQNEAQ (reference sequence). V lost 6 bases to trimming and J lost 7 bases; unmatched junction nucleotides: 4. CDR3 length: 13 amino acids. CDR3 loop: CASSPGTGGTQYF. For the CDR3, the DNA is TGTGCCAGCAGTCCCGGGACAGGGGGGACCCAGTACTTC.

The chain recombines TRBV6-2 or TRBV6-3 with TRBJ2-5, with D possibly being TRBD1 (6 bases). This CDR3 is built from 13 residues. Germline lookup yields CDR1 MNHEY and CDR2 SVGEGT. Trimming cost V 0 bases and J 6 bases, with 8 bases left between them. The CDR3 spells CASSYSGAQTQYF. The CDR3 coding sequence is TGTGCCAGCAGTTACTCGGGGGCCCAGACCCAGTACTTC.